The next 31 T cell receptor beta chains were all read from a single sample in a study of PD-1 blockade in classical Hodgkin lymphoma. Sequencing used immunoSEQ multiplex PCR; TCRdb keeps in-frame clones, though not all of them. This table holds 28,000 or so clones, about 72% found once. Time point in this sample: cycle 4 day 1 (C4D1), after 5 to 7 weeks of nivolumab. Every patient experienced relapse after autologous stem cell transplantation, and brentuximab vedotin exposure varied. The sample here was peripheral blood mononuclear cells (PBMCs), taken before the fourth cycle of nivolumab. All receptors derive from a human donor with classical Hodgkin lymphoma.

CDR3 sequence: CASSPDRVGEQYF. The CDR3 DNA is TGTGCCAGCTCACCAGACAGGGTGGGAGAGCAGTACTTC. The chain links TRBV18 to TRBJ2-7, with 7 bases that match TRBD1. Germline values: CDR1 KGHSH, CDR2 LQKENI. This CDR3 has 13 amino acids. Trimming removed 2 bases from V and 7 bases from J; junction bases left unmatched: 5. The full variable domain, its missing parts supplied by reference TRBV18 and TRBJ2-7, is NAGVMQNPRHLVRRRGQEARLRCSPMKGHSHVYWYRQLPEEGLKFMVYLQKENIIDESGMPKERFSAEFPKEGPSILRIQQVVRGDSAAYFCASSPDRVGEQYFGPGTRLTVT.

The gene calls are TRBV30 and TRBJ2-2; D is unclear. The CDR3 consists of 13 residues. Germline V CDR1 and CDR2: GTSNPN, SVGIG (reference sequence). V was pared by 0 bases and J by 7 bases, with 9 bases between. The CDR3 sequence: CAWSVGVGGELFF. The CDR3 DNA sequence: TGTGCCTGGAGTGTTGGTGTCGGCGGGGAGCTGTTTTTT.

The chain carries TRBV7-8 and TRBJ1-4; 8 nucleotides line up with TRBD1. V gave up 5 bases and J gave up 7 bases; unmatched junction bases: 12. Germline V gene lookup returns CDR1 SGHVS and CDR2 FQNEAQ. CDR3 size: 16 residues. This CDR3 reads CASSPSQTGATEKLFF. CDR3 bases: TGTGCCAGCAGCCCAAGCCAGACAGGGGCGACTGAAAAACTGTTTTTT.

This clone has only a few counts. The CDR3: CASRRQGRGNEQYF. The CDR3 DNA is TGTGCCAGCAGGCGACAGGGTCGGGGGAACGAGCAGTACTTC. The J gene is TRBJ2-7, the V gene TRBV28, with D possibly being TRBD1 (7 bases). V was shortened by 6 bases and J by 5 bases, with 17 bases between the two germline ends. From germline, CDR1 is MDHEN and CDR2 SYDVKM. The CDR3 has 14 residues.

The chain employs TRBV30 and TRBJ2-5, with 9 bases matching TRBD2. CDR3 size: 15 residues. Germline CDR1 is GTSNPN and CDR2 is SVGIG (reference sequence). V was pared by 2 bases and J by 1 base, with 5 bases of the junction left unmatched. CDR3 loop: CAWSRGLAFQETQYF. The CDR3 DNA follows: TGTGCCTGGAGTAGGGGACTAGCTTTCCAAGAGACCCAGTACTTC.

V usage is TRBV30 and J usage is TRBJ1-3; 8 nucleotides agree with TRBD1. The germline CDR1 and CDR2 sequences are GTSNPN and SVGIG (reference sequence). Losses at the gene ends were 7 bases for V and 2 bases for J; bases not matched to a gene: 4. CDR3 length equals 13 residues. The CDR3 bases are TGTGCCTCTGACAGGGGCGCTGGAAACACCATATATTTT. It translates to CASDRGAGNTIYF.

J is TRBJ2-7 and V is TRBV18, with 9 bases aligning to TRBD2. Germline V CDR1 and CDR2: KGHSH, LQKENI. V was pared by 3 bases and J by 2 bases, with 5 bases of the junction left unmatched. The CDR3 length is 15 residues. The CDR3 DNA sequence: TGTGCCAGCTCACCGGGACTAGCAGGCCCCTACGAGCAGTACTTC. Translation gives CASSPGLAGPYEQYF.

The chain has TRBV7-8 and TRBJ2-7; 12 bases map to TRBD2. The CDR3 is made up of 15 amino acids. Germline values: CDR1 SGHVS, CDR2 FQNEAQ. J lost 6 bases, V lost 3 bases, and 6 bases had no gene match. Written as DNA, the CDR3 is TGTGCCAGCAGCTTCCCTAGCGGGAGGGCCACCGAGCAGTACTTC. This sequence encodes CASSFPSGRATEQYF.

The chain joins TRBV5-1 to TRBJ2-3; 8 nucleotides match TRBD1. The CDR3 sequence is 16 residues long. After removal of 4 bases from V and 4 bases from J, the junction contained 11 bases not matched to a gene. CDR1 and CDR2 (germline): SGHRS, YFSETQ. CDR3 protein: CASSPEIPGQADTQYF. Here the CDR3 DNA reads TGCGCCAGCAGCCCCGAAATTCCGGGACAGGCAGATACGCAGTATTTT.

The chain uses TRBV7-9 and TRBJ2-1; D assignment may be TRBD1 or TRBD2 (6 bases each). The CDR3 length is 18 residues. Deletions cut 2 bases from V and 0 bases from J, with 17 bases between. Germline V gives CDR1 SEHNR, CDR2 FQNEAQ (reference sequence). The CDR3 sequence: CASSLRRGGSSSYNEQFF. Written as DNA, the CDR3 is TGTGCCAGCAGCTTACGGCGAGGGGGGAGCAGCTCCTACAATGAGCAGTTCTTC.

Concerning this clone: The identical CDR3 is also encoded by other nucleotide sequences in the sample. CDR3 sequence (DNA): TGTGCCAGCAGCTTAGAAGGAAATGAAAAACTGTTTTTT. Encoded protein: CASSLEGNEKLFF. The chain couples TRBV7-9 to TRBJ1-4; the D is unclear. Trimming removed 1 base from V and 5 bases from J, with 5 bases in between. Germline V gene lookup returns CDR1 SEHNR and CDR2 FQNEAQ (reference sequence). The CDR3 runs 13 residues.

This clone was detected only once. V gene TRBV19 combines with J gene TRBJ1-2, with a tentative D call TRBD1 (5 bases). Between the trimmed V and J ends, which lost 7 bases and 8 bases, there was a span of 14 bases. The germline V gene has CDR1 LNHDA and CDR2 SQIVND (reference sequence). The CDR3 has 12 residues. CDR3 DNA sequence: TGTGCCAGTACCTCTGACAGAGGAGGCTACACCTTC. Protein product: CASTSDRGGYTF. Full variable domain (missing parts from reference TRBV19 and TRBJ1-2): DGGITQSPKYLFRKEGQNVTLSCEQNLNHDAMYWYRQDPGQGLRLIYYSQIVNDFQKGDIAEGYSVSREKKESFPLTVTSAQKNPTAFYLCASTSDRGGYTFGSGTRLTVV.

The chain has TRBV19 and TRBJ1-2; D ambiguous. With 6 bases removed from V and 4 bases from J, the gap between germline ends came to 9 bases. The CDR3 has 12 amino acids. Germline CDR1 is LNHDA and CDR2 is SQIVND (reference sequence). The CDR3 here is CASSPEGYGYTF. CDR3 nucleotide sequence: TGTGCCAGTAGCCCGGAGGGCTATGGCTACACCTTC.

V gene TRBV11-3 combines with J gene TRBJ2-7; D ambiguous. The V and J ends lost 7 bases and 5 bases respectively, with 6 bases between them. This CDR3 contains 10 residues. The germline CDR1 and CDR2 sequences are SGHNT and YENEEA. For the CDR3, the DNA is TGTGCCAGCACCTCACACGAGCAGTACTTC. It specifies CASTSHEQYF.

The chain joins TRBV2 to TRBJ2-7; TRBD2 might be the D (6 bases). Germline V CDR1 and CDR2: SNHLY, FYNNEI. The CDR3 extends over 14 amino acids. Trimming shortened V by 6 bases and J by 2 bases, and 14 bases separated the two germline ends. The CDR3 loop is CASSFGGRTYEQYF. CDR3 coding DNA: TGTGCCAGCAGCTTTGGGGGGAGGACCTACGAGCAGTACTTC.

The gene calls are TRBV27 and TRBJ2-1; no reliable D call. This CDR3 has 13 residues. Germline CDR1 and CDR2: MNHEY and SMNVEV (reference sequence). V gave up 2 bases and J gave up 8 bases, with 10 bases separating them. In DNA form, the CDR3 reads TGTGCCAGCAGTTTAACGAGTTGGGATGAGCAGTTCTTC. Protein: CASSLTSWDEQFF.

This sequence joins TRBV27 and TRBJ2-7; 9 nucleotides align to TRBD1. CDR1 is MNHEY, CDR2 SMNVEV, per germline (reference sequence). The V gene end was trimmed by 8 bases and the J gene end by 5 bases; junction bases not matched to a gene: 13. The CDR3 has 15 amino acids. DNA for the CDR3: TGTGCCAGCTGCAACCCGCGACAGGGGGTACACGAGCAGTACTTC. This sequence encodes CASCNPRQGVHEQYF.

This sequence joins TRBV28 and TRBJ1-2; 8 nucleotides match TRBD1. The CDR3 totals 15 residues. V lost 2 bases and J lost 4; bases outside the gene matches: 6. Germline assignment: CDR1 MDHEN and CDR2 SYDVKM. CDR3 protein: CASSLVGQGVYGYTF. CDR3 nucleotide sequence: TGTGCCAGCAGTTTAGTAGGACAGGGAGTCTATGGCTACACCTTC.

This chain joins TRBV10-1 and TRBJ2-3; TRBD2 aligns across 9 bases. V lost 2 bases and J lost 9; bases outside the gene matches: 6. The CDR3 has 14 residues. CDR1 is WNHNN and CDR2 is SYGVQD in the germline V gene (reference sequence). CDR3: CASSEEAGGRTQYF. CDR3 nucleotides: TGCGCCAGCAGTGAGGAGGCGGGGGGGCGAACGCAGTATTTT.

For the CDR3, the DNA is TGTGCCATCAGTGTAAGGGCCGAAGAGACCCAGTACTTC. This codes for CAISVRAEETQYF. This sequence joins TRBV10-3 and TRBJ2-5, with D unclear. Germline V gene sequence: CDR1 ENHRY, CDR2 SYGVKD. The ends were cut back, 4 bases at V and 3 bases at J, with 9 bases in the middle. This CDR3 has 13 residues.

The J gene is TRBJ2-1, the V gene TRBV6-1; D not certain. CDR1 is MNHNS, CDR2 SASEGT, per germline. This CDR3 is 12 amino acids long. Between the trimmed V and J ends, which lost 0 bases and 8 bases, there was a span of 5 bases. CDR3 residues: CASSEATYEQFF. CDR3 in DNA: TGTGCCAGCAGTGAAGCGACGTATGAGCAGTTCTTC.

The CDR3 sequence is CATSRLENEQYF. Written as DNA, the CDR3 is TGTGCCACCAGCAGGCTAGAAAACGAGCAGTACTTC. The chain uses TRBV15 and TRBJ2-7; no clear D gene. Looked up from germline, CDR1 is LNHNV and CDR2 is YYDKDF (reference sequence). The CDR3 has 12 amino acids. V shed 3 bases and J shed 5 bases, with 8 bases lying between them.

The CDR3 sequence is CASSPSVSGNTIYF. As DNA, the CDR3 is TGTGCCAGCAGCCCCTCCGTATCGGGAAACACCATATATTTT. The rearrangement joins TRBV7-9 to TRBJ1-3; D remains unclear. V dropped 5 bases and J dropped 4 bases, with 12 bases sitting between them. The germline V gene has CDR1 SEHNR and CDR2 FQNEAQ (reference sequence). The CDR3 is 14 amino acids. The variable domain in full, completed from reference TRBV7-9 and TRBJ1-3, reads DTGVSQNPRHKITKRGQNVTFRCDPISEHNRLYWYRQTLGQGPEFLTYFQNEAQLEKSRLLSDRFSAERPKGSFSTLEIQRTEQGDSAMYLCASSPSVSGNTIYFGEGSWLTVV.

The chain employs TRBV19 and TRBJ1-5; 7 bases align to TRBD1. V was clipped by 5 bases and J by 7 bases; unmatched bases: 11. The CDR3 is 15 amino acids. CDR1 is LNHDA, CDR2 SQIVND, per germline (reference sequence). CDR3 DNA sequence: TGTGCCAGTAGTGGGGGGACAGCCCTACTCCAGCCCCAGCATTTT. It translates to CASSGGTALLQPQHF. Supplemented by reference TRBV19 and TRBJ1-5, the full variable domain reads DGGITQSPKYLFRKEGQNVTLSCEQNLNHDAMYWYRQDPGQGLRLIYYSQIVNDFQKGDIAEGYSVSREKKESFPLTVTSAQKNPTAFYLCASSGGTALLQPQHFGDGTRLSIL.

The CDR3 nucleotides are TGTGCCAGCAGTTTGGGACTAGCGGGGAATGAGCAGTTCTTC. Protein: CASSLGLAGNEQFF. The chain recombines TRBV6-5 with TRBJ2-1, with 13 bases that match TRBD2. CDR1 is MNHEY, CDR2 SVGAGI, per germline. The CDR3 sequence is 14 residues long. Losses at the gene ends were 4 bases for V and 7 bases for J; bases not matched to a gene: 1.

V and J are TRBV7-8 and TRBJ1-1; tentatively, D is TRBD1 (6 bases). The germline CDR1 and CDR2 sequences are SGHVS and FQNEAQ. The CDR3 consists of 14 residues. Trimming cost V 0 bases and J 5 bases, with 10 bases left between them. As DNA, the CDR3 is TGTGCCAGCAGCTTAGCGGGCAGGGGAACTGAAGCTTTCTTT. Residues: CASSLAGRGTEAFF.

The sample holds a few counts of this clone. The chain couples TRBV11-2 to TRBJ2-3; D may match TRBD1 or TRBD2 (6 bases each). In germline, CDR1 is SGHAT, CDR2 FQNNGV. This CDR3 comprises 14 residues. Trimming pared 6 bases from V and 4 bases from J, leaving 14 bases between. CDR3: CASSSNGGADTQYF. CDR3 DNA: TGTGCCAGCAGTTCTAACGGGGGCGCAGATACGCAGTATTTT.

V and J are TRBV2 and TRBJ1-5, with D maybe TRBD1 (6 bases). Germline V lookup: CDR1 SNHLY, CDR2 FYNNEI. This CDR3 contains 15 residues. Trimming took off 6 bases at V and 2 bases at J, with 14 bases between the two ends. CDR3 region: CASRHEGGGNQPQHF. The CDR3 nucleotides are TGTGCCAGCAGACACGAGGGGGGCGGCAATCAGCCCCAGCATTTT.

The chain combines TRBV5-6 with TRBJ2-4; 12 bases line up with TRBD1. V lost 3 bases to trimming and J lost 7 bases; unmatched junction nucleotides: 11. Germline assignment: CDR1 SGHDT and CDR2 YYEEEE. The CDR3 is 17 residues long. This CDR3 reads CASSWDAGTGGMNIQYF. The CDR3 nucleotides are TGTGCCAGCAGCTGGGACGCCGGGACAGGGGGCATGAACATTCAGTACTTC. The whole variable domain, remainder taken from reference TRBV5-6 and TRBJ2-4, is DAGVTQSPTHLIKTRGQQVTLRCSPKSGHDTVSWYQQALGQGPQFIFQYYEEEERQRGNFPDRFSGHQFPNYSSELNVNALLLGDSALYLCASSWDAGTGGMNIQYFGAGTRLSVL.

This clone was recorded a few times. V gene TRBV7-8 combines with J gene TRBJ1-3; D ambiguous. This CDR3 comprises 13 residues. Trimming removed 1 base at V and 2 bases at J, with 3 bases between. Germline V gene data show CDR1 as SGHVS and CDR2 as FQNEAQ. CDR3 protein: CASSLVTGNTIYF. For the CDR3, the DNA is TGTGCCAGCAGCTTAGTGACTGGAAACACCATATATTTT.

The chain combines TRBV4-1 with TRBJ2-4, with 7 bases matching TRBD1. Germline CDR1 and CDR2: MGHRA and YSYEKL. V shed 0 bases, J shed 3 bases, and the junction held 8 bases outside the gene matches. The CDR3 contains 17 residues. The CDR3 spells CASSQEKGALGKNIQYF. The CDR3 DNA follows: TGCGCCAGCAGCCAAGAGAAGGGGGCGCTTGGCAAAAACATTCAGTACTTC.